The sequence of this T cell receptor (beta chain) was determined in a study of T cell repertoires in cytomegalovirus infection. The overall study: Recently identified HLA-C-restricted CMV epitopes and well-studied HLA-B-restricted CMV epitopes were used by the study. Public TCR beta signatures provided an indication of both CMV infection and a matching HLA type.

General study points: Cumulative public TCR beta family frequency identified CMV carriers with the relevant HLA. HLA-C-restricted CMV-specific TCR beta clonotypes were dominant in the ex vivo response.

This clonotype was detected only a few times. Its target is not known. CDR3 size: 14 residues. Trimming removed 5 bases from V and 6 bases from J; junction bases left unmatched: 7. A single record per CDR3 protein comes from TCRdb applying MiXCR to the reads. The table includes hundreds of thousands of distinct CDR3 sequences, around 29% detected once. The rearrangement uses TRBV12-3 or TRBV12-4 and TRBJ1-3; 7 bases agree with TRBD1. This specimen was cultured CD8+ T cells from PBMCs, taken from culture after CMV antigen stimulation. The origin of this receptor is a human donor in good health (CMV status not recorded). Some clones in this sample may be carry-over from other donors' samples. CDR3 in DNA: TGTGCCAGCAGTCTCCCGGGACAGATAAACACCATATATTTT. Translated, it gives CASSLPGQINTIYF.